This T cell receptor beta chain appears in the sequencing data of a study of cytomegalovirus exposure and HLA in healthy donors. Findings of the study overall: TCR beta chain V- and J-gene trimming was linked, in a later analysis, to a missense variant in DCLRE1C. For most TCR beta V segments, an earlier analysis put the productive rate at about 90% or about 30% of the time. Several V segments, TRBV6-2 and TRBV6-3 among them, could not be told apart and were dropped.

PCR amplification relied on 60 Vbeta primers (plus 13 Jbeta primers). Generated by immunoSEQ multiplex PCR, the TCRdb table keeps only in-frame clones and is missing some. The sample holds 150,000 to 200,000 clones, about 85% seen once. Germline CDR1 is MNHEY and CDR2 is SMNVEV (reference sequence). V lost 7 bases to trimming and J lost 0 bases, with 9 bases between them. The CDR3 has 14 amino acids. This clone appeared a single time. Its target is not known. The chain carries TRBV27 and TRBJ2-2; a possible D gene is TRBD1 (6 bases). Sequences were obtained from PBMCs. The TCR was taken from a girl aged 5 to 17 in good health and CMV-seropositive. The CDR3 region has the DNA TGTGCCAGCAACGGACAGACGAACACCGGGGAGCTGTTTTTT. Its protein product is CASNGQTNTGELFF.